These T cell receptor beta chains were read from a single sample in a study of B cell selection in AIRE deficiency. Libraries were prepared by immunoSEQ multiplex PCR; TCRdb keeps only in-frame clonotypes and omits some of them. The table lists 12,000 to 15,000 clones, under 95% of them singletons. The material sequenced was Tregs sorted from PBMCs. These TCRs come from a human donor with AIRE deficiency. Each CDR3 is given with its conserved first and last residue. Fields, in order: V gene, clone size, J gene, D gene, CDR3 DNA, CDR3 protein. D genes are given only for firm matches. The size field is filled for only some rows; it gives once, few, many or a size class.

TRBV4-1	NA	TRBJ1-4	TRBD1	TGCGCCAGCAGCCACCCGCTGACAGGGGGGGGTGAAAAACTGTTTTTT	CASSHPLTGGGEKLFF
TRBV10-2	NA	TRBJ2-1	TRBD1	TGCGCCAGCAGCCGGACAGGGGGTTACAATGAGCAGTTCTTC	CASSRTGGYNEQFF
TRBV19	NA	TRBJ2-1	TRBD2	TGTGCCAGTAGTGTGGAGCGGGAGACGAGGAATGAGCAGTTCTTC	CASSVERETRNEQFF
TRBV5-1	NA	TRBJ1-1	TRBD1	TGCGCCAGCAGCCTCCAGGGGGGGGGCACTGAAGCTTTCTTT	CASSLQGGGTEAFF
TRBV19	NA	TRBJ1-2	NA	TGTGCCAGTAGTATCATGGGGGCCGCTAACTATGGCTACACCTTC	CASSIMGAANYGYTF
TRBV15	NA	TRBJ2-2	TRBD1	TGTGCCACCAGCAGAGATCGGTCATGGGGACAGTCCGCAAACCCGAACACCGGGGAGCTGTTTTTT	CATSRDRSWGQSANPNTGELFF
TRBV11-2	NA	TRBJ1-2	NA	TGTGCCAGCAGCCACCGGTATGGGGTAGGCTACACCTTC	CASSHRYGVGYTF
TRBV13	NA	TRBJ2-1	TRBD2	TGTGCCAGCAGCGGACTAGCGGGAGTTACCATCGTTAATGAGCAGTTCTTC	CASSGLAGVTIVNEQFF
TRBV19	NA	TRBJ2-7	NA	TGTGCCAGTAGTACGCCGGGACATACCTACGAGCAGTACTTC	CASSTPGHTYEQYF
TRBV7-2	NA	TRBJ2-3	NA	TGTGCCAGCAGCTCCAGAGATACGCAGTATTTT	CASSSRDTQYF
TRBV5-1	NA	TRBJ1-6	TRBD1	TGCGCCAGCAGCTTGGTCCCGGGACAGGGGTTCTCACCCCTCCACTTT	CASSLVPGQGFSPLHF
TRBV4-1	NA	TRBJ1-6	NA	TGCGCCAGCAGCCACGTGGGGTTATCACCCCTCCACTTT	CASSHVGLSPLHF
TRBV25-1	NA	TRBJ2-7	NA	TGTGCCAGCAGTCGCCAGCGGGCAACTAGCGAGCAGTACTTC	CASSRQRATSEQYF
TRBV10-3	NA	TRBJ1-1	NA	TGTGCCATCAGCCTCGGAGGGGAAGCTTTCTTT	CAISLGGEAFF
TRBV7-9	NA	TRBJ2-1	TRBD2	TGTGCCAGCAGCTTAGGGCTAGCGGGAGTTAATGAGCAGTTCTTC	CASSLGLAGVNEQFF
TRBV5-1	NA	TRBJ1-1	TRBD1	TGCGCCAGCAGCACCGGGACAGGGAACACTGAAGCTTTCTTT	CASSTGTGNTEAFF
TRBV7-9	NA	TRBJ2-3	NA	TGTGCCAGCAGCCTGGCCCCTGCTAGAGCAGATACGCAGTATTTT	CASSLAPARADTQYF
TRBV28	NA	TRBJ1-2	NA	TGTGCCAGCAGTTTTTCAGGGCTCTCTGGCTACACCTTC	CASSFSGLSGYTF
TRBV30	NA	TRBJ1-2	NA	TGTGCCTGGAGTGCGGGCGACTATGGCTACACCTTC	CAWSAGDYGYTF
TRBV4-1	NA	TRBJ1-6	TRBD1	TGCGCCAGCAGCCAGACTTTGACAGGGCATTCACCCCTCCACTTT	CASSQTLTGHSPLHF
TRBV7-2	NA	TRBJ2-1	NA	TGTGCCAGCAGCTCGGGGCACCCGCGAGGATACAATGAGCAGTTCTTC	CASSSGHPRGYNEQFF
TRBV13	NA	TRBJ1-5	TRBD1	TGTGCCAGCAGTCAGACCGGGACAGGGTCAAGACCCCAGCATTTT	CASSQTGTGSRPQHF
TRBV18	NA	TRBJ2-3	NA	TGTGCCAGCTCGCACCCCAGGGGAGCCACAGATACGCAGTATTTT	CASSHPRGATDTQYF
TRBV7-9	NA	TRBJ2-5	NA	TGTGCCAGCAGCTCGAGTTTCTACCAAGAGACCCAGTACTTC	CASSSSFYQETQYF
TRBV7-9	few	TRBJ1-4	NA	TGTGCCAGCAGCTGGGAGGCAGGGGAAAAACTGTTTTTT	CASSWEAGEKLFF
TRBV5-1	NA	TRBJ2-2	NA	TGCGCCAGCAGGTTGCCGGAAATTGCGGCCGGGGAGCTGTTTTTT	CASRLPEIAAGELFF
TRBV7-2	NA	TRBJ2-7	TRBD2	TGTGCCAGCAGCTTAGTGCCTAGCGGGACTGGCTCCTACGAGCAGTACTTC	CASSLVPSGTGSYEQYF
TRBV9	NA	TRBJ1-6	NA	TGTGCCAGCAGCGTAGCTCCACGAAATTCACCCCTCCACTTT	CASSVAPRNSPLHF
TRBV28	NA	TRBJ1-2	TRBD1	TGTGCCAGCAGCCTTACAGGGGGCACTGGCTACACCTTC	CASSLTGGTGYTF
TRBV6-5	NA	TRBJ1-2	NA	TGTGCCAGCACCTATCTTGCGGGAAACTATGGCTACACCTTC	CASTYLAGNYGYTF
TRBV28	NA	TRBJ2-7	NA	TGTGCCAGCAGTTTCTCCTATAGCCCCTACGAGCAGTACTTC	CASSFSYSPYEQYF
TRBV7-8	NA	TRBJ2-3	NA	TGTGCCAGCAGCTTCTCGGTCCCTAGCACAGATACGCAGTATTTT	CASSFSVPSTDTQYF
TRBV6-1	once	TRBJ2-6	NA	TGTGCCAGCAGTGCCCGCTGGGTAGGGCCCGGGGCCAACGTCCTGACTTTC	CASSARWVGPGANVLTF
TRBV19	NA	TRBJ2-2	TRBD1	TGTGCCAGTAGTATAAGGGGGCTGACCACCGGGGAGCTGTTTTTT	CASSIRGLTTGELFF
TRBV10-1	NA	TRBJ1-1	TRBD1	TGCGCCAGCAGCGGACAGGGGGCGCTGACTGAAGCTTTCTTT	CASSGQGALTEAFF
TRBV27	NA	TRBJ2-3	NA	TGTGCCAGCAGTGCAGGAAGGAATACGCAGTATTTT	CASSAGRNTQYF
TRBV29-1	once	TRBJ2-7	TRBD2	TGCAGCGTTGTGGGGACTAGCGGGATGTCGGGCGAGCAGTACTTC	CSVVGTSGMSGEQYF